This record concerns one T cell receptor beta chain sequence. Its antigen is unknown. Per-base quality was not reported, and no clone a single base away is much larger than it. The collaborating institutions used their own protocols to collect whole blood in K2EDTA tubes. For TCRbeta analysis, collaborators shipped samples in one of three forms: frozen whole blood, isolated PBMCs, or DNA extracted from either of those sample types. The immunoSEQ Assay, a bias-controlled multiplex PCR, was used to amplify TCRbeta CDR3 regions from genomic DNA. In the paper's pipeline: The number of nucleated cells in each sample was estimated from the amplification of reference gene primers within the assay. To quantify the absolute abundance of each unique TCRbeta CDR3 rearrangement, sequence reads were collapsed and filtered. Productive Simpson clonality was computed per sample as the square root of Simpson's diversity index over productive rearrangements. The table was pulled from immuneACCESS by TCRdb, which kept in-frame rearrangements only. Such tables lose some clones; where checked, under half of the loss comes from unresolved V genes, and the rest has no known cause. V, J and clone size derive from that table, while D and trimming were established from the DNA sequence. This sample is represented by about 670,000 clones; 85% to 90% of them were singletons. Clones ranked in the top ten supply approximately 0.25% of the sample.

The CDR3 holds 17 amino acids from the cysteine to the phenylalanine. The entry retains the CDR3 DNA only, 51 bases that are in frame from base 1. CDR1 and CDR2 (LGHDT, YNNKEL) derive from the germline V gene (reference sequence). The germline V end is reduced by 1 base and the J end by 4 bases; junction bases left unmatched: 6. This sample is part of a study of blood T cell repertoires in COVID-19 (dated by TCRdb to 2018 to 2020). As for the study more broadly: Samples from collaborators originated in the United States, Italy and Spain and spanned both the acute and convalescent phases of COVID-19. The material from the prospective study consisted of cDNA or gDNA derived from T cells, B-cell-depleted T cells, or PBMCs. The dataset comprised deeply sampled blood TCRbeta repertoires from subjects exposed to, actively infected with, or recovered from COVID-19. The repertoires were released in a freely available public database intended as a resource for research on the immune response to SARS-CoV-2. The samples were drawn from the first 160 participants of the ongoing ImmuneRACE study and from 1,254 subjects provided by 6 global collaborators. Nearly every sample came with metadata listing a de-identified subject ID, COVID-19 status, age in years and sex. Where available, HLA class I and class II types were obtained from metadata supplied by the sample provider rather than from assay-based typing.

General conclusions and limits of the study: The amount of clinical and demographic metadata varied by source and participant and was provided uncurated.

The source of this sequence is a woman in her late teens or twenties with acute or convalescent COVID-19. Recombination joined TRBV3-1 (or the pseudogene TRBV3-2) with TRBJ1-4; 10 central bases correspond to TRBD1. Sequenced input: peripheral blood. The nucleotide sequence reads as follows: TGTGCCAGCAGCCAAGTCGACAGGGGGCTTGATAATGAAAAACTGTTTTTT. Its translation reads: CASSQVDRGLDNEKLFF.